This TCR beta chain was profiled in a study of T cell changes during pregnancy in multiple sclerosis. Trimming left V 4 bases short and J 5 bases short, with 14 bases between. This CDR3 comprises 15 residues. From germline, CDR1 is MNHEY and CDR2 SMNVEV (reference sequence). Some clones are missing from TCRdb's copy, which holds only in-frame ones; the method was immunoSEQ multiplex PCR. Among more than 65,000 clones listed, 90% to 95% were seen once. This specimen consisted of CD4+ T cells from peripheral blood mononuclear cells, obtained before pregnancy. The chain uses TRBV27 and TRBJ2-2, with a possible D match to TRBD1 (7 bases). The sequence derives from a female donor with multiple sclerosis, enrolled in a pregnancy study. CDR3 residues: CASSSRGAGTGELFF. CDR3 nucleotide sequence: TGTGCCAGCAGTTCCAGGGGGGCCGGGACCGGGGAGCTGTTTTTT.